These 20 T cell receptor beta chains were sequenced from one sample in a study of regulatory T cells in long-lasting Graves disease. Relying on iRepertoire HTBI primers and Arm-PCR of CDR3 regions, the team built TCR beta libraries. TCRdb recomputed calls from the multiplex PCR reads with MiXCR, one row per CDR3 protein. The table lists hundreds of thousands of distinct CDR3 sequences, under 20% of them singletons. Time point in this sample: newly diagnosed GD, antithyroid drugs for less than 3 months. Researchers made the TCR library from RNA that was extracted from PBMCs. Another study also made use of these data, one on T cells in Graves' hyperthyroidism and ophthalmopathy.

The sequenced sample was peripheral blood mononuclear cells (PBMCs), obtained at new diagnosis, from a patient treated with antithyroid drugs. The receptors were sampled from a woman aged 30 to 39 with Graves disease.

This clonotype was counted at least ten times. This chain uses TRBV27 with TRBJ1-4; 7 bases are shared with TRBD1. Germline assignment: CDR1 MNHEY and CDR2 SMNVEV (reference sequence). The CDR3 loop spans 18 amino acids. J lost 0 bases, V lost 6 bases, and 13 bases had no gene match. The CDR3 nucleotides read TGTGCCAGCAGACCGCCGGGACAGACCTCGGCAACTAATGAAAAACTGTTTTTT. It yields the protein CASRPPGQTSATNEKLFF.

J is TRBJ2-1 and V is TRBV20-1; perhaps TRBD2 as D (5 bases). This CDR3 region has 16 residues. Trimming took off 0 bases at V and 0 bases at J, with 12 bases between the two ends. The germline gives CDR1 DFQATT, CDR2 SNEGSKA (reference sequence). CDR3 sequence reads: CSARDDVAGSYNEQFF. The DNA for the CDR3 is TGCAGTGCTAGAGATGATGTTGCGGGCTCCTACAATGAGCAGTTCTTC.

This clonotype was counted ten times or more. V gene TRBV20-1 combines with J gene TRBJ2-7, with TRBD2 matching 13 bases. The CDR3 sequence is 13 residues long. Unmatched junction bases numbered 3, after V lost 6 bases and J lost 4 bases. CDR1 is DFQATT and CDR2 is SNEGSKA in the germline V gene (reference sequence). The chain's CDR3 is CSAPTSGGYEQYF. The CDR3 DNA reads TGCAGTGCGCCGACTAGCGGGGGGTACGAGCAGTACTTC.

Many counts were recorded for this clonotype. The V call is TRBV9, the J call TRBJ1-1; no clear D. CDR1 and CDR2 (germline): SGDLS, YYNGEE. V was pared by 5 bases and J by 1 base, with 9 bases between. The CDR3 length is 13 residues. The CDR3 spells CASSVQPNTEAFF. The CDR3 DNA is TGTGCCAGCAGTGTCCAACCGAACACTGAAGCTTTCTTT. The full variable domain, its missing parts supplied by reference TRBV9 and TRBJ1-1, is DSGVTQTPKHLITATGQRVTLRCSPRSGDLSVYWYQQSLDQGLQFLIQYYNGEERAKGNILERFSAQQFPDLHSELNLSSLELGDSALYFCASSVQPNTEAFFGQGTRLTVV.

This clonotype has only a few counts. The CDR3 end shows no conserved phenylalanine or tryptophan, and so a read error is likely. The DNA is omitted, as the CDR3 cannot be located on it reliably, and the CDR3 follows TCRdb's listing. J is TRBJ2-7 and V is TRBV19; TRBD2, the table's D call, was not compared with the DNA. Counting both end residues, the CDR3 totals 9 amino acids. From germline, CDR1 is LNHDA and CDR2 SQIVND (reference sequence). The CDR3 is CASSLGLAG.

The chain recombines TRBV20-1 with TRBJ2-7; a possible D gene is TRBD1 (6 bases). The ends were cut back, 4 bases at V and 2 bases at J, with 12 bases in the middle. CDR1 DFQATT and CDR2 SNEGSKA come from the germline V gene (reference sequence). The CDR3 runs to 13 residues. In DNA, the CDR3 is TGCAGTGCTACGGACAGAATCCCCTACGAGCAGTACTTC. Protein product: CSATDRIPYEQYF.

In this sample, this clonotype turned up many times. The J gene is TRBJ1-4, the V gene TRBV2, with 7 nucleotides matching TRBD1. V lost 5 bases and J lost 7; bases outside the gene matches: 7. The germline V gene encodes CDR1 SNHLY and CDR2 FYNNEI. The CDR3 sequence is 14 residues long. The CDR3 spells CASSITGVAEKLFF. CDR3 nucleotide sequence: TGTGCCAGCAGTATAACAGGGGTGGCTGAAAAACTGTTTTTT.

J is TRBJ2-7 and V is TRBV18; 10 nucleotides agree with TRBD2. The J segment lost 5 bases and the V segment lost 4 bases, leaving 5 bases of the junction unmatched. Germline CDR1 is KGHSH and CDR2 is LQKENI. The CDR3 contains 14 residues. The CDR3, as DNA: TGTGCCAGCTCACTATTAGCGGGAGGTGACGAGCAGTACTTC. Residues: CASSLLAGGDEQYF. The full variable domain, rest sourced from reference TRBV18 and TRBJ2-7, is NAGVMQNPRHLVRRRGQEARLRCSPMKGHSHVYWYRQLPEEGLKFMVYLQKENIIDESGMPKERFSAEFPKEGPSILRIQQVVRGDSAAYFCASSLLAGGDEQYFGPGTRLTVT.

This clonotype has a count of ten or more. The chain combines TRBV27 with TRBJ2-1, with 11 bases identical to TRBD2. The CDR3 covers 20 residues. Trimming took 5 bases from V and 7 from J; bases not matched to a gene: 22. From germline, CDR1 is MNHEY and CDR2 SMNVEV (reference sequence). CDR3 nucleotide sequence: TGTGCCAGCAGTCCCCGACGCTCTTCCCTTAGCGGGAGGGCGACGAATGAGCAGTTCTTC. It codes for CASSPRRSSLSGRATNEQFF.

In this sample, this clonotype turned up a few times. This chain links TRBV20-1 with TRBJ1-1; TRBD1 is a possible D gene (5 bases). CDR1 is DFQATT and CDR2 is SNEGSKA in the germline V gene (reference sequence). This CDR3 has 15 residues. V lost 1 base, J lost 10 bases, and 22 bases lay in between. CDR3 residues: CSARGGVQVGFGAFF. The CDR3 DNA reads as TGCAGTGCTAGAGGGGGGGTACAGGTGGGTTTTGGAGCTTTCTTT.

The V and J genes are TRBV5-1 and TRBJ2-5, with 11 bases fitting TRBD1. The CDR3 is made up of 16 amino acids. With 4 bases clipped from V and 5 bases from J, the junction kept 10 bases outside the gene matches. Per the germline V gene, CDR1 is SGHRS and CDR2 is YFSETQ. CDR3 amino acids: CASSPTGTGGLETQYF. The CDR3 DNA reads as TGCGCCAGCAGCCCCACCGGGACAGGGGGGCTGGAGACCCAGTACTTC.

This clonotype appeared many times. This chain links TRBV2 with TRBJ2-7, with TRBD2 as a possible D gene (6 bases). CDR3 size: 12 residues. Germline V lookup: CDR1 SNHLY, CDR2 FYNNEI. The V and J ends lost 6 bases and 3 bases respectively, with 9 bases between them. In DNA, the CDR3 is TGTGCCAGCAGAGGAGGGATCTACGAGCAGTACTTC. This sequence encodes CASRGGIYEQYF.

The chain carries TRBV6-1 and TRBJ2-1; D remains ambiguous. The length of the CDR3 is 12 residues. Trimming cost V 5 bases and J 8 bases, with 10 bases left between them. The germline CDR1 and CDR2 sequences are MNHNS and SASEGT. The CDR3 DNA follows: TGTGCCAGCAGTCCCAATAGGTATGAGCAGTTCTTC. As protein: CASSPNRYEQFF.

This clonotype came up once. The V call is TRBV20-1, the J call TRBJ1-2, with 9 positions matching TRBD1. This CDR3 contains 13 residues. Germline V gene lookup returns CDR1 DFQATT and CDR2 SNEGSKA (reference sequence). The V gene end was trimmed by 6 bases and the J gene end by 10 bases; junction bases not matched to a gene: 12. The CDR3 region is CSASGTGTISYTF. The CDR3, as DNA: TGCAGTGCCTCTGGGACAGGGACCATCTCCTACACCTTC.

This clonotype was detected a few times. The chain recombines TRBV9 with TRBJ2-1; 8 bases are shared with TRBD2. The CDR3 spans 14 residues. Germline V gene data show CDR1 as SGDLS and CDR2 as YYNGEE. V lost 2 bases, J lost 9 bases, and 7 bases stayed unmatched. The CDR3 protein is CASSVGTSSGEQFF. CDR3 nucleotide sequence: TGTGCCAGCAGCGTGGGGACTAGTTCAGGTGAGCAGTTCTTC.

The chain couples TRBV30 to TRBJ2-1, with D hard to call. The CDR3 runs 10 residues. CDR1 GTSNPN and CDR2 SVGIG come from the germline V gene (reference sequence). The V and J ends lost 1 base and 9 bases respectively, with 4 bases between them. CDR3 nucleotide sequence: TGTGCCTGGAGTGGAAGTGAGCAGTTCTTC. Translating gives CAWSGSEQFF.

The V gene is TRBV11-2, the J gene TRBJ2-1; the match to TRBD2 covers 13 bases. This CDR3 has 17 residues. V shed 5 bases and J 7 bases; nucleotides not matched to a gene: 11. The germline CDR1 and CDR2 sequences are SGHAT and FQNNGV. CDR3 sequence reads: CASSPGTSGIRWNEQFF. The CDR3 bases are TGTGCCAGCAGCCCCGGGACTAGCGGGATACGTTGGAATGAGCAGTTCTTC.

The chain combines TRBV30 with TRBJ2-3; D is perhaps TRBD2 (6 bases). Per germline, CDR1 GTSNPN and CDR2 SVGIG (reference sequence). This CDR3 has 15 amino acids. The V and J ends lost 2 bases and 6 bases respectively, with 18 bases between them. The CDR3 DNA is TGTGCCTGGAGTAGGGTGGCGGGATTTATGGATACGCAGTATTTT. It codes for CAWSRVAGFMDTQYF.

With respect to this clonotype: One base away lies a much larger clone, so this may be a sequencing read error. The CDR3 end shows no conserved phenylalanine or tryptophan, and so a read error is likely. V is TRBV7-2 and J is TRBJ2-1, with D possibly matching TRBD1 (5 bases). This CDR3 is built from 12 residues. Looked up from germline, CDR1 is SGHTA and CDR2 is FQGNSA. Trimming took 8 bases from V and 9 from J, leaving 14 bases between them. The CDR3 here is CASAGPISEQFL. The CDR3, as DNA: TGTGCCAGCGCAGGGCCCATAAGTGAGCAGTTCCTC.

V gene TRBV11-2 combines with J gene TRBJ1-5; D unclear. Germline V gene data show CDR1 as SGHAT and CDR2 as FQNNGV. This CDR3 contains 12 residues. Trimming took off 8 bases at V and 8 bases at J, with 13 bases between the two ends. The chain's CDR3 is CASSESGKPQHF. The DNA for the CDR3 is TGTGCCAGCTCAGAATCCGGGAAGCCCCAGCATTTT.